The rows below give T cell receptor beta chains drawn from one sample of a study of T-cell reconstitution after alpha-beta-depleted transplantation in children. Each CDR3 protein is one row after TCRdb ran MiXCR on the PCR reads. The sample records approximately 130,000 distinct CDR3 sequences, about 9.6% being singletons. Sequences were derived from PBMCs, mostly from graft donor cells, sampled 180 days after TCRalphabeta/CD19-depleted stem cell transplant. These TCRs come from a girl in the first two years of life who had a stem cell transplant for combined immunodeficiency, so the T cells may come from the graft donor. Each CDR3 is given with its conserved first and last residue. The D gene is left open where the match is weak. Clone size is given for some rows only: seen once, a few or many times, or a class if the clone is expanded.

many,TRBV6-1,TRBD1,TRBJ1-6,TGTGCCAGCAGCCTACGACAGGGGGCGGCACCCCTCCACTTT,CASSLRQGAAPLHF
few,TRBV20-1,TRBD2,TRBJ2-1,TGCAGTGCTGTCTCAGCGGGAGGGCCGAGCAATGAGCAGTTCTTC,CSAVSAGGPSNEQFF
NA,TRBV28,TRBD2,TRBJ2-3,TGTGCCAGCAGCCATGCGGTGACTAGCGGGGGCCTCGTTCCGGATACGCAGTATTTT,CASSHAVTSGGLVPDTQYF
many,TRBV7-7,TRBD2,TRBJ2-1,TGTGCCAGCAGCTTCGGCCCCGCGGGGGTCAATGAGCAGTTCTTC,CASSFGPAGVNEQFF
NA,TRBV10-3,NA,TRBJ2-7,TGTGCCATCAGTGAGGAGGGGGAGGGAATCGAGCAGTACTTC,CAISEEGEGIEQYF
few,TRBV5-1,NA,TRBJ2-6,TGCGCCAGCAGCAGACCGCCGGGACACTCGAGCTCTGGGGCCAACGTCCTGACTTTC,CASSRPPGHSSSGANVLTF
many,TRBV4-2,NA,TRBJ1-2,TGTGCCAGCAGCCAAGACGGCGCATCCTCTTATGGCTACACCTTC,CASSQDGASSYGYTF
NA,TRBV7-3,NA,TRBJ2-2,TGTGCCAGCAGCCTCGGACAGTCTAACACCGGGGAGCTGTTTTTT,CASSLGQSNTGELFF
NA,TRBV7-2,TRBD2,TRBJ2-4,TGTGCCAGCAGCTTAGCCCTTACTAGCGGGAGGGCCCTAGCCAAAAACATTCAGTACTTC,CASSLALTSGRALAKNIQYF
many,TRBV20-1,TRBD1,TRBJ2-3,TGCAGTGCTAGGGGACAGGGGGCAACAGATACGCAGTATTTT,CSARGQGATDTQYF
NA,TRBV7-2,TRBD2,TRBJ2-5,TGTGCCAGCAGACTTAGCGGGGGCCCGAGGGAGACCCAGTACTTC,CASRLSGGPRETQYF
few,TRBV20-1,NA,TRBJ2-2,TGCAGTGCTATATATGGCGGGAACACCGGGGAGCTGTTTTTT,CSAIYGGNTGELFF
many,TRBV5-6,NA,TRBJ2-5,TGTGCCAGCAGCTTGGGGGCGCGGAACGTTGCCCAGTACTTC,CASSLGARNVAQYF
few,TRBV7-8,NA,TRBJ2-1,TGTGCCAGCAGCTTAGGTAGAGGGAGAGGGCTCACCCCGTACTACAATGAGCAGTTCTTC,CASSLGRGRGLTPYYNEQFF
few,TRBV29-1,NA,TRBJ2-5,TGCAGCGTTGAAGGGAGGCAGGGAGGGGGCCAAGAGACCCAGTACTTC,CSVEGRQGGGQETQYF
NA,TRBV7-9,NA,TRBJ2-1,TGTGCCAGCAGCTTAGTATTCTCTATCTCGGGGCACAATGAGCAGTTCTTC,CASSLVFSISGHNEQFF
NA,TRBV4-1,NA,TRBJ2-3,TGCGCCAGCAGCCTACGCCATTCCACGGAAACTAGCACAGATACGCAGTATTTT,CASSLRHSTETSTDTQYF
few,TRBV12-3/TRBV12-4,NA,TRBJ2-1,TGTGCCAGCAGTTTAGCGCCGGGGGAGCAGTTCTTC,CASSLAPGEQFF
NA,TRBV6-2/TRBV6-3,NA,TRBJ2-5,TGTGCCAGCAGTTACTACCGCCAAGAGACCCAGTACTTC,CASSYYRQETQYF
many,TRBV12-3/TRBV12-4,NA,TRBJ2-4,TGTGCCAGCAGTACCCCGGGGTGGAACATTCAGTACTTC,CASSTPGWNIQYF